The present T cell receptor (beta chain) was sequenced within a study of shared clonotypes between healthy human individuals. Study as a whole: Each donor contributed plates that comprised three CD4 naive, three CD4 memory, two CD8 naive and one CD8 memory.

Donation came from healthy HIV-negative adults that had no recent acute infections or vaccinations. A CD45RA-negative memory subset and a CD45RA+ naive subset were separated from the CD4+ cells. In germline, CDR1 is SGHKS, CDR2 YYEKEE (reference sequence). The ends lost 4 bases at V and 5 bases at J; junction bases unmatched: 10. This CDR3 spans 18 amino acids. Generated by immunoSEQ multiplex PCR, the TCRdb table keeps only in-frame clones and is missing some. The sample lists over a million clones, about 75% occurring once. Sequencing input: memory CD4+ T cells sorted from blood. Subset given: CD45RA-negative fraction. This TCR came from a young man in good health. V gene TRBV5-5 combines with J gene TRBJ2-2; 14 bases are a match to TRBD2. In DNA form, the CDR3 reads TGTGCCAGCAGCAGGACTAGCGGGGGGTATAGGCGGACCGGGGAGCTGTTTTTT. Protein product: CASSRTSGGYRRTGELFF.